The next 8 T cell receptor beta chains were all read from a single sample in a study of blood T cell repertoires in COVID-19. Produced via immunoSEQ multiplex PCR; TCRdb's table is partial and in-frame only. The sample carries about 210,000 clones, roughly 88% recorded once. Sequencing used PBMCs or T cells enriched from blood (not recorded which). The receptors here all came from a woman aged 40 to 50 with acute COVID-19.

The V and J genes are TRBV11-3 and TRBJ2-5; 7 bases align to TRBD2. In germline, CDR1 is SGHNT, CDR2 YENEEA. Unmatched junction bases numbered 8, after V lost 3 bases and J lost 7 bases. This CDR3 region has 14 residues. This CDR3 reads CASSFGGGDVTQYF. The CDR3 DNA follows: TGTGCCAGCAGCTTCGGCGGGGGTGACGTGACCCAGTACTTC.

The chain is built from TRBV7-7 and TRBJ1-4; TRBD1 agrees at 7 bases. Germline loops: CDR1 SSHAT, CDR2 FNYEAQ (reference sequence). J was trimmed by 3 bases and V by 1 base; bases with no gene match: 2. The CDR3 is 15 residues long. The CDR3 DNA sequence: TGTGCCAGCAGCTTAGGGACAGGCTCTAATGAAAAACTGTTTTTT. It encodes CASSLGTGSNEKLFF.

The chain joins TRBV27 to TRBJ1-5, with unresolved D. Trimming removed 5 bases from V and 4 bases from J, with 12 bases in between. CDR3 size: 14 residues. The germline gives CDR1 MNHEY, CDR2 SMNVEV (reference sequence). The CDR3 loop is CASSNGRENQPQHF. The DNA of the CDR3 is TGTGCCAGCAGTAATGGACGGGAAAATCAGCCCCAGCATTTT.

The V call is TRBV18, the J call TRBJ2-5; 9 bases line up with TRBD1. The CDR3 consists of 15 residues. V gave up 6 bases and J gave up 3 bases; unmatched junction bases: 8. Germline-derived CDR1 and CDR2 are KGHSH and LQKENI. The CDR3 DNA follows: TGTGCCAGCTCGCAGGACAGGGGCCCCGAAGAGACCCAGTACTTC. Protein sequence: CASSQDRGPEETQYF.

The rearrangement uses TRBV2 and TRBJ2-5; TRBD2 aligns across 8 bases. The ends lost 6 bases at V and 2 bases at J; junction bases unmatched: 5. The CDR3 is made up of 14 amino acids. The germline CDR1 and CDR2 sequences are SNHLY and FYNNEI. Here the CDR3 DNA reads TGTGCCAGCAGAGAGCGGGAGTGGCAAGAGACCCAGTACTTC. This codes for CASREREWQETQYF.

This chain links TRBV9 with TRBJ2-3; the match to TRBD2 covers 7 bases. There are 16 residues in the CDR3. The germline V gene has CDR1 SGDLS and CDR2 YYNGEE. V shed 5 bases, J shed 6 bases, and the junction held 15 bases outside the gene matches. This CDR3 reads CASRPSLASPRDTQYF. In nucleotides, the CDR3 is TGTGCCAGCAGACCCTCACTAGCGTCTCCGAGGGATACGCAGTATTTT.

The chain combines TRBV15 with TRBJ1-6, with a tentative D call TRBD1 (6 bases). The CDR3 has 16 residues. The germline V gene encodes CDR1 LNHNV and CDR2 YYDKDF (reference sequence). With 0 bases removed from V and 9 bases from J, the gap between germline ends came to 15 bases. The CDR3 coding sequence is TGTGCCACCAGCAGAGATCGCAGAGGGGACATTTCACCCCTCCACTTT. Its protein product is CATSRDRRGDISPLHF.

CDR3 DNA: TGTGCCAGCAGGGGGACAGGGAGCATGAACACTGAAGCTTTCTTT. It codes for CASRGTGSMNTEAFF. V and J are TRBV2 and TRBJ1-1, with 9 bases aligning to TRBD1. The CDR3 contains 15 residues. Trimming took 6 bases from V and 0 from J; bases not matched to a gene: 5. Per germline, CDR1 SNHLY and CDR2 FYNNEI.